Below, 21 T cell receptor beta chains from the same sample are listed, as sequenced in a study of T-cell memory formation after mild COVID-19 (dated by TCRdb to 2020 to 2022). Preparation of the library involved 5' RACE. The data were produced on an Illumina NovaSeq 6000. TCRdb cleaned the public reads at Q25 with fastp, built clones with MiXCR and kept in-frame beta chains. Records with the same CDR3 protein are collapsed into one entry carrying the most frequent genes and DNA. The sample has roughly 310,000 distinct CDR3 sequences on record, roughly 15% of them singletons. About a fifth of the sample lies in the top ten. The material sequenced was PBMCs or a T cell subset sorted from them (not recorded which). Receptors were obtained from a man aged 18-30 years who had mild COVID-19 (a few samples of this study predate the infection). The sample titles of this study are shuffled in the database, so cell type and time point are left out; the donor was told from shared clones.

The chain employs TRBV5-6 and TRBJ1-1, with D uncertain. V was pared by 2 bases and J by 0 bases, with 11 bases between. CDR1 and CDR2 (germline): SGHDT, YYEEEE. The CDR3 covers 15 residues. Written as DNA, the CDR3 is TGTGCCAGCAGCTTTGGACCGGTTTTGAACACTGAAGCTTTCTTT. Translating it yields CASSFGPVLNTEAFF. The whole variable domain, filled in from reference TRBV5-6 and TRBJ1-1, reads DAGVTQSPTHLIKTRGQQVTLRCSPKSGHDTVSWYQQALGQGPQFIFQYYEEEERQRGNFPDRFSGHQFPNYSSELNVNALLLGDSALYLCASSFGPVLNTEAFFGQGTRLTVV.

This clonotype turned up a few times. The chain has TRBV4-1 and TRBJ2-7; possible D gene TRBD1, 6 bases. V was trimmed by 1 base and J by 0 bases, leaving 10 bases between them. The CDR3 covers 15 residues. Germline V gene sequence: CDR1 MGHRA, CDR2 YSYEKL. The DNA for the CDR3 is TGCGCCAGCAGCCAAGGGCAGGGGCCCTCCTACGAGCAGTACTTC. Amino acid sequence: CASSQGQGPSYEQYF.

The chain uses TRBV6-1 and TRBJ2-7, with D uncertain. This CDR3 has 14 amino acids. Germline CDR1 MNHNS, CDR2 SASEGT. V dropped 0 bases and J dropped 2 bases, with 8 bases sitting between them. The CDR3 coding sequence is TGTGCCAGCAGTGAAGCGTGGCAGGCCTACGAGCAGTACTTC. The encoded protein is CASSEAWQAYEQYF.

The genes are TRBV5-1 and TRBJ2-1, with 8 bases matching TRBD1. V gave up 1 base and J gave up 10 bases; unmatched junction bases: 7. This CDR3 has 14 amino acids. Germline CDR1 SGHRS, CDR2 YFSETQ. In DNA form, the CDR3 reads TGCGCCAGCAGCTTGTACCAGGGGGCAAGGGAGCAGTTCTTC. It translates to CASSLYQGAREQFF.

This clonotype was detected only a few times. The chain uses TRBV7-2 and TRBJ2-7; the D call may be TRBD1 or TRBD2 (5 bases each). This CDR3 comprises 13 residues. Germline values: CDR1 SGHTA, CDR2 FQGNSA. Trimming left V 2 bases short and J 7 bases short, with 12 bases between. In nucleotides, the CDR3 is TGTGCCAGCAGCTTACGGGACCAGGGAGAGCAGTACTTC. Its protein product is CASSLRDQGEQYF.

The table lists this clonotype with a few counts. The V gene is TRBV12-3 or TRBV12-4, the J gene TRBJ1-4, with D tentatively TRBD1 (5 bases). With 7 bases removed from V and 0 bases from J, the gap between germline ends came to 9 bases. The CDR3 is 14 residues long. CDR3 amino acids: CASTGGATNEKLFF. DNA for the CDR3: TGTGCCAGCACTGGGGGGGCAACTAATGAAAAACTGTTTTTT.

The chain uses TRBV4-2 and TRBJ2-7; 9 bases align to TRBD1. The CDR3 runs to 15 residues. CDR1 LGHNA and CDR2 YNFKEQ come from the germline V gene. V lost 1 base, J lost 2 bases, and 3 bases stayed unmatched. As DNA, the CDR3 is TGTGCCAGCAGCCAAGGGACAGGGGTAACCTACGAGCAGTACTTC. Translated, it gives CASSQGTGVTYEQYF.

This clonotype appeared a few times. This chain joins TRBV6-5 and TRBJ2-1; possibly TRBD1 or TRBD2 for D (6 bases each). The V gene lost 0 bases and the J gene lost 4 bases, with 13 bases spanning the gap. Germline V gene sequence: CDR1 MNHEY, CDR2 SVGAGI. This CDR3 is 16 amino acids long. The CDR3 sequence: CASSYSPGEVYNEQFF. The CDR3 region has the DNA TGTGCCAGCAGTTACTCGCCAGGGGAGGTATACAATGAGCAGTTCTTC.

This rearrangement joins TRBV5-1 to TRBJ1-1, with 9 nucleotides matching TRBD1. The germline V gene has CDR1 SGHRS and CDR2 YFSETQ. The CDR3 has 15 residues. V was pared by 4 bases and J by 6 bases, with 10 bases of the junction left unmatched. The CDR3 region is CASSLGTGSEAEAFF. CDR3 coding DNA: TGCGCCAGCAGCCTAGGGACAGGGAGTGAGGCTGAAGCTTTCTTT.

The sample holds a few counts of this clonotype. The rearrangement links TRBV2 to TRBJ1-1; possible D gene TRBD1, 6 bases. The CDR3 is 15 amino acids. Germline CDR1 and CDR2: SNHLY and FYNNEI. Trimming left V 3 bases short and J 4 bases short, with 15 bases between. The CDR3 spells CASSERGAGGTEAFF. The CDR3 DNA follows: TGTGCCAGCAGTGAGCGGGGGGCCGGGGGCACTGAAGCTTTCTTT.

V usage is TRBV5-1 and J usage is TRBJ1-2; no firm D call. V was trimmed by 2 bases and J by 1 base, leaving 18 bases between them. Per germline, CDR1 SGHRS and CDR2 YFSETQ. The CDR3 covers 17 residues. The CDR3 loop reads CASSFDPQDMINYGYTF. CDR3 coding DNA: TGCGCCAGCAGCTTCGATCCCCAGGATATGATTAACTATGGCTACACCTTC.

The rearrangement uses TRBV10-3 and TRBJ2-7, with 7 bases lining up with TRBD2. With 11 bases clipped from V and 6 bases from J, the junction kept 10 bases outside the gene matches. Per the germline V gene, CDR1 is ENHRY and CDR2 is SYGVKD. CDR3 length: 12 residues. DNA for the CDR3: TGTGCCGGGGGGAGGGGAGAGGTCGAGCAGTACTTC. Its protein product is CAGGRGEVEQYF.

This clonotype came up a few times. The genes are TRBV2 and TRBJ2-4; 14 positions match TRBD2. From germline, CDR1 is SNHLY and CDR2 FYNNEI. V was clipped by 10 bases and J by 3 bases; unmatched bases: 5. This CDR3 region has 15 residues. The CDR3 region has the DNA TGTGCCACCCTCGGGACTAGCGGGGGCAAAAACATTCAGTACTTC. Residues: CATLGTSGGKNIQYF.

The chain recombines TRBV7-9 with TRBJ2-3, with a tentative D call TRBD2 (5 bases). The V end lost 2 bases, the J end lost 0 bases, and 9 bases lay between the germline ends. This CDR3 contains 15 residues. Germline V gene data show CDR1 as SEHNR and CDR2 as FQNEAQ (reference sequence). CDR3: CASSLTGSSTDTQYF. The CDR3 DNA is TGTGCCAGCAGCTTAACGGGATCTAGCACAGATACGCAGTATTTT.

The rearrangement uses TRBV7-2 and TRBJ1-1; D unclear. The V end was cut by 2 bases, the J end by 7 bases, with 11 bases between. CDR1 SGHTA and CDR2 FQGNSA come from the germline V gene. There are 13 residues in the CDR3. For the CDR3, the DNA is TGTGCCAGCAGCTTATATCCACGGGGTGAAGCTTTCTTT. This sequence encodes CASSLYPRGEAFF. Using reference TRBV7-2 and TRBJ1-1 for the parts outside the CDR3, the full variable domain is GAGVSQSPSNKVTEKGKDVELRCDPISGHTALYWYRQSLGQGLEFLIYFQGNSAPDKSGLPSDRFSAERTGGSVSTLTIQRTQQEDSAVYLCASSLYPRGEAFFGQGTRLTVV.

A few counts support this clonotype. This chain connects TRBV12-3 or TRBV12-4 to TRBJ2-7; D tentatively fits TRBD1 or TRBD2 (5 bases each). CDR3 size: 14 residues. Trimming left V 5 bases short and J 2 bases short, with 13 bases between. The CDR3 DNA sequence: TGTGCCAGCAGTCCAGGGACCGAACCCTACGAGCAGTACTTC. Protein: CASSPGTEPYEQYF.

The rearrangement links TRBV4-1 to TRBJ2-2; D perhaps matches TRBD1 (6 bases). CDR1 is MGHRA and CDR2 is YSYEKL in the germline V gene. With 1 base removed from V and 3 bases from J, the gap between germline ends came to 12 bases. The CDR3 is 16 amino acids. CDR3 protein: CASSQARGGYTGELFF. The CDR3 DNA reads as TGCGCCAGCAGCCAAGCACGTGGGGGCTACACCGGGGAGCTGTTTTTT.

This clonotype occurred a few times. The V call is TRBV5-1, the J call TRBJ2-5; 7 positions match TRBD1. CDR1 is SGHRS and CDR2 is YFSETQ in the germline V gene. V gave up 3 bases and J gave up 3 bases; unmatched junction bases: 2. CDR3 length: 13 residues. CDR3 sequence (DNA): TGCGCCAGCAGCTCTACAGGGGAAGAGACCCAGTACTTC. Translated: CASSSTGEETQYF.

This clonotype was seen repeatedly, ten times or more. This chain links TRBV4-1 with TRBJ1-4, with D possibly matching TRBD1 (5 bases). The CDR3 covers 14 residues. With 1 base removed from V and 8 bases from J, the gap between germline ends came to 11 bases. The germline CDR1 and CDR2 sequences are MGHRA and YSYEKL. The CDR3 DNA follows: TGCGCCAGCAGCCAAGTTCAAGGGGAGGAAAAACTGTTTTTT. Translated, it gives CASSQVQGEEKLFF.

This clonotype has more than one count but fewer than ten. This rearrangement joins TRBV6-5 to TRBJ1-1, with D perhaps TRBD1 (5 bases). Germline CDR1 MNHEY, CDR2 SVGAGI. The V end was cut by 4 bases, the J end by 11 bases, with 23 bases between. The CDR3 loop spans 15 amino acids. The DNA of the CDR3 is TGTGCCAGCAGTTCCCCAGGGTTACCCCCGGTGGAGGCTTTCTTT. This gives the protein CASSSPGLPPVEAFF.

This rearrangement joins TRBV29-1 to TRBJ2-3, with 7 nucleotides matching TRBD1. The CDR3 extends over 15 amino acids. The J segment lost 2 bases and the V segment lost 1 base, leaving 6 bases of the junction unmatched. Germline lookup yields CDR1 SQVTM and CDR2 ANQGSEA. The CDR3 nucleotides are TGCAGCGTTGAAGGAGGACAGGACAACACAGATACGCAGTATTTT. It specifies CSVEGGQDNTDTQYF.